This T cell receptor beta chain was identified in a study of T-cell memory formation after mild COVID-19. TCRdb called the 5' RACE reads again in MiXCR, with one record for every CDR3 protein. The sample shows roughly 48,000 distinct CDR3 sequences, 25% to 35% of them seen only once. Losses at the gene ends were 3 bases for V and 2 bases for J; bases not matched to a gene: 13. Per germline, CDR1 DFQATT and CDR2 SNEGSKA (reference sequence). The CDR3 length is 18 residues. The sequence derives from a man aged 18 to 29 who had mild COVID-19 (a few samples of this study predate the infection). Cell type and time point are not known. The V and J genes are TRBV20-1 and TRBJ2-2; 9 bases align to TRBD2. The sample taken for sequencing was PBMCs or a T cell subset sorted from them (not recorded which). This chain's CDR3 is CSASDIQLAGLNTGELFF. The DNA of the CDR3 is TGCAGTGCTAGCGATATCCAGCTAGCGGGGTTAAACACCGGGGAGCTGTTTTTT.